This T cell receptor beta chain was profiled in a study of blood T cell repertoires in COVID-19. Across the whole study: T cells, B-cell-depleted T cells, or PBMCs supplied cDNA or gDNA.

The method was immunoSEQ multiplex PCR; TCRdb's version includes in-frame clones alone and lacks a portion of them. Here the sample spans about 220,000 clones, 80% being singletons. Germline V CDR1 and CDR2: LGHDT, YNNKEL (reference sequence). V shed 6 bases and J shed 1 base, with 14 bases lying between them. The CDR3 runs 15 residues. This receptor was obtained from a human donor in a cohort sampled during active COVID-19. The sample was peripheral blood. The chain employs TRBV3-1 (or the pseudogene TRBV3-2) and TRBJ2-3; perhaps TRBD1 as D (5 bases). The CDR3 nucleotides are TGTGCCAGCAGGGGTCAGGGTGGCGGCACAGATACGCAGTATTTT. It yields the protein CASRGQGGGTDTQYF.